This T cell receptor beta chain was sequenced in a study of long-term antiretroviral therapy in people with HIV. Treatment for every participant with HIV took place in the United States. The CDR3 sequence is 14 residues long. Germline V gene sequence: CDR1 SGHRS, CDR2 YFSETQ. V was pared by 9 bases and J by 3 bases, with 8 bases of the junction left unmatched. Survey level was the resolution at which the v3.0 immunoSEQ assay ran. Method: immunoSEQ multiplex PCR; TCRdb's copy keeps in-frame clones and lacks some. Of 20,000 to 25,000 clones in the sample, roughly 84% were seen once. The sample consisted of unsorted PBMCs, taken 0.2 years before starting antiretroviral therapy. The receptor comes from a man aged 18 to 29 with HIV. The J gene is TRBJ2-2, the V gene TRBV5-1, with 7 bases identical to TRBD2. The CDR3 reads CATMPTSYTGELFF. The DNA of the CDR3 is TGCGCCACCATGCCGACTAGCTACACCGGGGAGCTGTTTTTT.